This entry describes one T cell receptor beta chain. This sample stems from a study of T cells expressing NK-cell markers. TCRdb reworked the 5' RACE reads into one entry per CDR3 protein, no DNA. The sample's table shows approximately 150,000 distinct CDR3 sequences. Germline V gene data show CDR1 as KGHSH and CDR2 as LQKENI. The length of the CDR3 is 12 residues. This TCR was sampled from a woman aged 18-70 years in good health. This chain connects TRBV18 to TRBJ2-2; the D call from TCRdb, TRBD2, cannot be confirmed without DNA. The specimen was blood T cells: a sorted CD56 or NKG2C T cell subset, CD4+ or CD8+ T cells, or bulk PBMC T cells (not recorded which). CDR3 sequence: CASSQGDGELFF. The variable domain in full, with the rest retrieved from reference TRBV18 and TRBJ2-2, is NAGVMQNPRHLVRRRGQEARLRCSPMKGHSHVYWYRQLPEEGLKFMVYLQKENIIDESGMPKERFSAEFPKEGPSILRIQQVVRGDSAAYFCASSQGDGELFFGEGSRLTVL.